This T cell receptor (beta chain) stems from a study of tumor and adjacent non-tumor tissue in lung cancer. On this clonotype: Its antigen remains unknown. Compared with germline, one end of the junction differs, possibly owing to a read error.

Germline V lookup: CDR1 LGHNT, CDR2 FRNRAP. CDR3 size: 15 residues. RNA was extracted from bulk tissue without any cell sorting. TCRbeta libraries were built with three rounds of nested PCR, modified from ARM-PCR. Each CDR3 protein is one row after TCRdb ran MiXCR on the multiplex PCR reads. The sample holds roughly 70,000 distinct CDR3 sequences, around four fifths seen once. General observations from the study: Higher tumor TCR diversity was associated with shorter survival. Compared with tumor, normal lung showed significantly lower TCR diversity.

The TCR comes from a man aged 55 to 70 with non-small cell lung cancer. Sequenced sample: lung tumor tissue. The chain couples TRBV12-5 to TRBJ1-1; possible D gene TRBD1, 6 bases. The CDR3, as DNA: TGCGCTAGTGGTTTGGGGGCGGGGGCGGACACTGAAGCTTTCTTT. It codes for CASGLGAGADTEAFF.